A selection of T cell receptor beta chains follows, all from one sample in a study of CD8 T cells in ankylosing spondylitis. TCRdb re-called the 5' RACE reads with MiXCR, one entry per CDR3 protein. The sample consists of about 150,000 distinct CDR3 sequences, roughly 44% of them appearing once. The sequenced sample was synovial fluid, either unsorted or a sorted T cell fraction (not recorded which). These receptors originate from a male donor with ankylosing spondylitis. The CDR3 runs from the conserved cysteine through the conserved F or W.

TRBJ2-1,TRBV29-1,CSVEESTVTMSLNEQFF
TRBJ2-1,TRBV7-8,CASSYGTGALLSNEQFF
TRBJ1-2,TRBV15,CATSRGWQEKAYGYTF
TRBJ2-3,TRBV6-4,CASSPAGGADTQYF
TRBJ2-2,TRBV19,CASQGLAGPNTGELFF
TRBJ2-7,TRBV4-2,CASSQHTLRYEQYF
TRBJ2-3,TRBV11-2,CASSLWRFVTEDTDTQYF
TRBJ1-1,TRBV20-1,CSARLGDNTEAFF
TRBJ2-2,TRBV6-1,CASSRQGGGPGELFF
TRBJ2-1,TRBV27,CASSFRRDISYNEQFF
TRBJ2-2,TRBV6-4,CASSPGLAPTGELFF